The present entry profiles one TCR beta chain with its context. This clone has just a few counts. What this receptor recognizes is not known. Per-base quality was not reported, and no clone a single base away is much larger than it. This sample was included in a study of shared T cell receptors in the human thymus (dated by TCRdb to 2020 to 2022). At the level of the whole study: The study examined how the human thymus generates shared, self-reactive T-cell receptor alpha chains.

The germline V gene encodes CDR1 PRHDT and CDR2 FYEKMQ (reference sequence). The CDR3 numbers 16 residues from cysteine through phenylalanine. This entry keeps only the CDR3 DNA: 48 bases, framed from base 1. V loses 5 bases at its end and J loses 3 bases; junction bases beyond the gene matches: 12. To prepare the library, the immunoSEQ multiplex PCR assay was applied. In its TCRdb copy, this immuneACCESS table keeps in-frame sequences only and misses some clones. Where compared with another copy, unresolved V genes explain less than half of these, and the others have no known cause. Within this sample are hundreds of thousands of clones, with about 84% of them counted one time only. The ten largest account for roughly 0.013% of the sample. These data are also associated with another study on human thymus T cells. From the second report: Donors were immunologically healthy infants undergoing open corrective cardiac surgery for congenital heart defects in Finland. The thymus tissue came from surgical resects taken out during corrective cardiac surgery. Usage of V and J gene segments appeared to be biased in both the thymic and the peripheral blood repertoires. The related research reported highly overlapping thymic TCR repertoires among unrelated individuals. The study characterized TCR alpha and beta repertoires from about 8 infant thymus samples and a few related peripheral blood samples. The infant donors were roughly 7 to 244 days old, and the cohort included roughly six males and two females. After being mechanically released from the tissue, thymocytes were kept at -70 degrees C in pellets of roughly 9.5-31 million cells. A QIAsymphony instrument was used to extract genomic DNA from frozen cell pellets. The immunoSEQ multiplex PCR assay was used to amplify the TCRB and TCRAD loci from a standardized amount of quality-controlled genomic DNA. Amplicons spanned the V(D)J region at a length sufficient to cover the CDR3 and identify V and J genes. Through the commercial immunoSEQ service, the amplicons were sequenced on an Illumina platform. Corrections for primer bias and sequencing errors followed previously described methods, while TCRAD and TCRB definitions were based on the IMGT database. Analysis of the repertoires was done with immunoSEQ Analyzer 3.0 and VDJTools and included basic statistics, V/J segment usage, diversity estimates, rarefaction and pairwise overlap. Diversity was estimated using the Chao1, ChaoE, Efron-Thisted, Shannon and inverse Simpson indices, and was also estimated on datasets down-sampled to the size of the smallest sample. For repertoire overlap, CDR3 nucleotide sequence, V gene and J gene had to match strictly, and clustering was done by Jaccard-based multidimensional scaling. On average, thymus samples gave around 810,000 unique TCRB clonotypes, whereas blood samples gave about 84,000.

This TCR derives from a boy under two years old with a congenital heart defect. Donor details come from another sample of the same person, matched by shared clones. The sample comprised thymocytes. The rearrangement combines TRBV13 with TRBJ2-7; 8 central nucleotides agree with TRBD1. The CDR3 in this case is CASSLVNRGVDYEQYF. At the DNA level, the sequence is TGTGCCAGCAGCCTTGTGAACAGGGGGGTAGACTACGAGCAGTACTTC.